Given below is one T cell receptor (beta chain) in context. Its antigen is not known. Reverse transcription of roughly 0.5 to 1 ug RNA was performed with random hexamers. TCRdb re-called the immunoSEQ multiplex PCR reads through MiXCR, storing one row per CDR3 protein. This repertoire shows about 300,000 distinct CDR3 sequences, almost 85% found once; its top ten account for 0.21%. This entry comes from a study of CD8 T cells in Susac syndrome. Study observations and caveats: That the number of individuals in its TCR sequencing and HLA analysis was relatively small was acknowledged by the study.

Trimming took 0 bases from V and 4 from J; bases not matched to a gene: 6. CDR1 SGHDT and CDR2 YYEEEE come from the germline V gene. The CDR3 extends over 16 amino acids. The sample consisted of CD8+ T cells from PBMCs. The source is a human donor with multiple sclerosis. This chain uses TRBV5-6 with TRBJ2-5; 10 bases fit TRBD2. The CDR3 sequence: CASSLGAGTSVETQYF. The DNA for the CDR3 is TGTGCCAGCAGCTTGGGAGCCGGGACTAGCGTAGAGACCCAGTACTTC.